This is a list of T cell receptor beta chains from one sample in a study of T-cell memory formation after mild COVID-19. Using its own MiXCR run on the 5' RACE reads, TCRdb lists one record per CDR3 protein. Altogether fewer than 300,000 distinct CDR3 sequences are present, approximately 15% being singletons, with the ten largest covering more than 20%. The specimen sequenced was PBMCs or a T cell subset sorted from them (not recorded which). The receptors were gathered from a man between 18 and 29 years old who had mild COVID-19 (a few samples of this study predate the infection). Cell type and time point are not known. Both conserved end residues are part of each CDR3. A D gene is named only where the DNA matches it firmly. Size is stated for part of the rows, as once, few or many counts, or as a class when the clone is expanded.

CDR3aa | CDR3nt | abundance | d_gene | j_gene | v_gene | len
CASSLIRTRKAYGYTF | TGTGCCAGCAGCTTAATCCGAACCCGGAAAGCATATGGCTACACCTTC | few | - | TRBJ1-2 | TRBV7-3 | 16
CASTTGLAGGTDTQYF | TGCGCCAGCACCACAGGACTAGCGGGGGGCACAGATACGCAGTATTTT | few | TRBD2 | TRBJ2-3 | TRBV10-2 | 16
CAWSVKGGDTEAFF | TGTGCCTGGAGTGTGAAGGGGGGCGACACTGAAGCTTTCTTT | few | - | TRBJ1-1 | TRBV30 | 14
CASSRVDTEAFF | TGTGCCAGCAGTCGGGTGGACACTGAAGCTTTCTTT | - | - | TRBJ1-1 | TRBV28 | 12
CASSLRPAGQSSGANVLTF | TGTGCCAGCAGCTTAAGACCCGCCGGACAGAGCTCTGGGGCCAACGTCCTGACTTTC | - | - | TRBJ2-6 | TRBV7-9 | 19
CASSYAPAASYEQYF | TGTGCCAGCAGTTACGCGCCTGCGGCCTCCTACGAGCAGTACTTC | many | - | TRBJ2-7 | TRBV6-5 | 15
CASINPRTGKSGELFF | TGTGCCAGTATCAATCCCAGGACAGGGAAGTCCGGGGAGCTGTTTTTT | few | TRBD1 | TRBJ2-2 | TRBV5-6 | 16
CASSPPGQGLTTNEKLFF | TGTGCCAGCAGCCCGCCGGGACAGGGGTTGACAACTAATGAAAAACTGTTTTTT | few | TRBD1 | TRBJ1-4 | TRBV7-9 | 18
CASSYNREGNTEAFF | TGTGCCAGCAGTTATAACAGGGAAGGGAACACTGAAGCTTTCTTT | few | - | TRBJ1-1 | TRBV6-5 | 15
CASSYLPRAVGDTEAFF | TGTGCCAGCAGTTACCTTCCCCGGGCGGTGGGTGACACTGAAGCTTTCTTT | - | - | TRBJ1-1 | TRBV6-5 | 17
CATSDGAGGSYNEQFF | TGTGCCACCAGTGATGGGGCGGGGGGATCCTACAATGAGCAGTTCTTC | - | TRBD2 | TRBJ2-1 | TRBV24-1 | 16
CASRLTSGTATQYF | TGCGCCAGCCGTTTGACTAGCGGGACGGCTACGCAGTATTTT | - | TRBD2 | TRBJ2-3 | TRBV5-1 | 14
CASGISGYNEQFF | TGTGCCAGCGGAATTTCAGGATACAATGAGCAGTTCTTC | many | - | TRBJ2-1 | TRBV28 | 13
CASSMSGGPDTQYF | TGCGCCAGCAGCATGAGCGGGGGGCCAGATACGCAGTATTTT | few | TRBD2 | TRBJ2-3 | TRBV5-1 | 14
CASRRLGPIPGELFF | TGTGCCAGCAGAAGACTGGGCCCGATTCCCGGGGAGCTGTTTTTT | - | - | TRBJ2-2 | TRBV2 | 15
CAISQGNTVPETQYF | TGTGCCATCAGCCAGGGGAACACAGTACCTGAGACCCAGTACTTC | few | - | TRBJ2-5 | TRBV10-3 | 15
CAISLDTGELFF | TGTGCCATCAGTCTTGACACCGGGGAGCTGTTTTTT | few | - | TRBJ2-2 | TRBV10-3 | 12
CASSVATSAQETQYF | TGTGCCAGCAGCGTAGCGACTAGCGCCCAAGAGACCCAGTACTTC | few | TRBD2 | TRBJ2-5 | TRBV9 | 15
CAISEYGPGNNQPQHF | TGTGCCATCAGTGAGTACGGTCCGGGGAACAATCAGCCCCAGCATTTT | - | - | TRBJ1-5 | TRBV10-3 | 16
CSARDRGGTNEKLFF | TGCAGTGCTAGAGATAGGGGGGGAACTAATGAAAAACTGTTTTTT | - | - | TRBJ1-4 | TRBV20-1 | 15
CSAQAGGDREQFF | TGCAGTGCTCAAGCGGGGGGGGACAGGGAGCAGTTCTTC | many | TRBD2 | TRBJ2-1 | TRBV20-1 | 13
CASSHFTGGGTPYNEQFF | TGCGCCAGCAGCCATTTCACAGGGGGCGGAACCCCTTACAATGAGCAGTTCTTC | - | TRBD1 | TRBJ2-1 | TRBV4-3 | 18
CASGFHLYEQYF | TGTGCTAGTGGTTTCCACCTATACGAGCAGTACTTC | - | - | TRBJ2-7 | TRBV12-5 | 12
CSLPGGTEAFF | TGCTCACTCCCCGGGGGCACTGAAGCTTTCTTT | - | - | TRBJ1-1 | TRBV20-1 | 11
CASSFGTYISGNTIYF | TGTGCCAGCAGCTTCGGGACGTACATCTCTGGAAACACCATATATTTT | - | - | TRBJ1-3 | TRBV5-5 | 16
CASSKGTATEAFF | TGTGCCAGCAGTAAGGGGACAGCCACTGAAGCTTTCTTT | - | TRBD1 | TRBJ1-1 | TRBV12-3/TRBV12-4 | 13
CASAKQGAVSGEQFF | TGTGCCAGCGCAAAACAGGGGGCCGTTTCTGGGGAGCAGTTCTTC | - | TRBD1 | TRBJ2-1 | TRBV2 | 15
CASTWGDSPLHF | TGTGCCAGCACCTGGGGGGATTCACCCCTCCACTTT | - | - | TRBJ1-6 | TRBV5-5 | 12
CASSAVSYEQYF | TGTGCCAGCAGCGCGGTCTCCTACGAGCAGTACTTC | - | - | TRBJ2-7 | TRBV12-3/TRBV12-4 | 12
CASLGSYQNTGELFF | TGTGCCAGCCTCGGGTCCTACCAGAACACCGGGGAGCTGTTTTTT | - | - | TRBJ2-2 | TRBV3-1 | 15
CASSQELGAPGSGANVLTF | TGCGCCAGCAGCCAAGAGCTGGGGGCCCCGGGGTCTGGGGCCAACGTCCTGACTTTC | - | - | TRBJ2-6 | TRBV4-3 | 19
CASLTAAGGQNIQYF | TGTGCCAGCCTTACGGCAGCGGGGGGTCAGAACATTCAGTACTTC | - | TRBD2 | TRBJ2-4 | TRBV28 | 15
CASRAGETQYF | TGTGCCAGCAGGGCGGGGGAGACCCAGTACTTC | - | - | TRBJ2-5 | TRBV7-9 | 11
CASRRSEGNIQYF | TGTGCCAGCAGGAGATCAGAAGGAAACATTCAGTACTTC | - | - | TRBJ2-4 | TRBV5-4 | 13
CASGTGFATQYF | TGTGCCAGCGGAACAGGGTTCGCTACGCAGTATTTT | - | - | TRBJ2-3 | TRBV13 | 12
CASSLWTGGFGYGYTF | TGTGCCAGCAGCCTTTGGACAGGGGGCTTTGGCTATGGCTACACCTTC | few | TRBD1 | TRBJ1-2 | TRBV11-2 | 16